This TCR beta chain was recovered during a study of control samples from healthy donors and cancer patients. Sequencing was performed with immunoSEQ multiplex PCR; in TCRdb, only in-frame clones are kept and a portion is missing. This table holds approximately 190,000 clones, around 93% found once. The CDR3 covers 15 residues. V was clipped by 4 bases and J by 3 bases, with 13 bases between them. Germline V CDR1 and CDR2: SGHDT, YYEEEE. The source is a man aged 25-40 years in good health. This chain uses TRBV5-6 with TRBJ2-2; the D is unclear. The sequenced sample was blood. In nucleotides, the CDR3 is TGTGCCAGCAGCCAGCGAACGGGTTACACCGGGGAGCTGTTTTTT. Protein: CASSQRTGYTGELFF.